This T cell receptor (beta chain) was identified during a study of blood T cells in healthy people across ages. Through a sample-barcoded 5' primer and a J-beta primer mix, a second PCR was run for roughly 7 to 11 cycles. MiXCR, run by TCRdb on the 5' RACE reads, gives a single entry per CDR3 protein. The repertoire consists of about 670,000 distinct CDR3 sequences, with roughly half occurring once and the leading ten covering approximately 13%. The CDR3 length is 16 residues. The germline V and J ends were trimmed by 6 bases and 0 bases, with 15 bases remaining between them. Germline lookup yields CDR1 KGHSH and CDR2 LQKENI.

Sequenced material: blood. This chain links TRBV18 with TRBJ2-1; D unresolved. The receptor comes from a woman older than 75 in good health. The CDR3 protein is CASSHWNPSSYNEQFF. CDR3 coding DNA: TGTGCCAGCTCCCATTGGAACCCTAGCTCCTACAATGAGCAGTTCTTC.